The 5 T cell receptor beta chains presented below share a single source sample, sequenced in a study of blood T cell repertoires in COVID-19. Repertoires were generated with immunoSEQ multiplex PCR, while TCRdb's copy carries only in-frame clones and drops some. Here the sample spans around 320,000 clones, 90% being singletons. Sequencing was carried out using PBMCs or T cells enriched from blood (not recorded which). These receptors came from a woman younger than 30 with acute COVID-19.

As for this clone: The junction and the germline gene differ at one end; a read error may be behind it. The chain joins TRBV28 to TRBJ1-5; D is uncertain. Germline values: CDR1 MDHEN, CDR2 SYDVKM. The CDR3 spans 16 residues. The CDR3 is CASSLPASRGNQPQHF. In DNA, the CDR3 is TGTGCCAGCTCCCTCCCGGCCTCCCGAGGCAATCAACCCCAGCATTTT.

The count of this clone is one. Other DNA sequences of this sample code for an identical CDR3. V is TRBV28 and J is TRBJ2-7, with D unclear. The germline gives CDR1 MDHEN, CDR2 SYDVKM. The CDR3 extends over 12 amino acids. Trimming took off 5 bases at V and 1 base at J, with 6 bases between the two ends. The CDR3 here is CASSLKSYEQYF. CDR3 coding DNA: TGTGCCAGCAGTCTAAAATCCTACGAGCAGTACTTC.

The chain has TRBV28 and TRBJ2-7; 8 bases align to TRBD2. CDR1 and CDR2 (germline): MDHEN, SYDVKM. With 5 bases clipped from V and 3 bases from J, the junction kept 15 bases outside the gene matches. The CDR3 is made up of 17 amino acids. The CDR3 DNA follows: TGTGCCAGCAGTCGACTTAGCGGGACCACTTTATACTACGAGCAGTACTTC. Residues: CASSRLSGTTLYYEQYF.

This clone was detected once. The chain links TRBV5-8 to TRBJ1-5; the match to TRBD1 covers 9 bases. This CDR3 is 17 amino acids long. V lost 0 bases to trimming and J lost 3 bases; unmatched junction nucleotides: 7. Germline V gene sequence: CDR1 SGHTS, CDR2 YDEGEE. CDR3 residues: CASSLVQGAINNQPQHF. Written as DNA, the CDR3 is TGTGCCAGCAGCTTGGTACAGGGGGCCATAAACAATCAGCCCCAGCATTTT.

The V call is TRBV7-3, the J call TRBJ2-5; no reliable D call. Germline V gene lookup returns CDR1 SGHTA and CDR2 FQGTGA. This CDR3 has 13 residues. V lost 2 bases, J lost 2 bases, and 6 bases lay in between. CDR3 DNA sequence: TGTGCCAGCAGCTTATCGGGTCAAGAGACCCAGTACTTC. The encoded protein is CASSLSGQETQYF.